This TCR beta chain is drawn from a study of T cells in Graves' hyperthyroidism and ophthalmopathy. Notes on the study in general: The model forecast ophthalmopathy, anticipating it by a median roughly 6 months before onset.

This clonotype has ten or more counts. As yet, its antigen is unknown. There were TCR beta CDR3 regions amplified from RNA transcripts. TCR CDR3 regions were first amplified by RT-PCR with HTBI primers. TCRdb processed the multiplex PCR reads anew with MiXCR; each CDR3 protein has one entry. The sample gives approximately 590,000 distinct CDR3 sequences, 15% to 17% of which show up once; around 7.3% is in the top ten. V was pared by 6 bases and J by 11 bases, with 23 bases between. Germline CDR1 KGHSH, CDR2 LQKENI. CDR3 length: 15 residues. Newly diagnosed patients aged 18 to 65 had hyperthyroidism of under 2 months' duration.

The receptor was derived from a woman in her thirties with Graves' hyperthyroidism. Sequencing was performed on blood. The rearrangement uses TRBV18 and TRBJ1-5, with D perhaps matching TRBD1 (6 bases). CDR3 sequence: CASSDSGAAGPAQHF. CDR3 bases: TGTGCCAGCTCCGACTCGGGGGCGGCGGGTCCGGCCCAGCATTTT.